The 24 T cell receptor beta chains presented below share a single source sample, sequenced in a study of Graves' ophthalmopathy and Graves' hyperthyroidism. Amplified material comprised TCR beta CDR3 regions derived from RNA transcripts. HTBI primers were employed in first-round RT-PCR, then a second-round multiplex PCR followed. TCRdb re-analysed the multiplex PCR reads in MiXCR, keeping a single row per CDR3 protein. The table lists over a million distinct CDR3 sequences, 35% to 40% of them singletons. The sequencing input was peripheral blood or thyroid tissue (not recorded which). These receptor sequences come from an adult man with Graves' hyperthyroidism.

This clonotype was counted many times. The V gene is TRBV7-6, the J gene TRBJ1-4; maybe TRBD1 (5 bases). V was shortened by 5 bases and J by 6 bases, with 16 bases between the two germline ends. The CDR3 has 15 amino acids. Germline CDR1 reads SGHVS; CDR2 reads FNYEAQ. CDR3 residues: CASSPPRGNHEKLFF. The CDR3, as DNA: TGTGCCAGCAGCCCACCGCGGGGGAACCATGAAAAACTGTTTTTT.

This clonotype was found many times. The genes are TRBV7-9 and TRBJ2-5, with D uncertain. CDR3 length: 14 residues. The germline CDR1 and CDR2 sequences are SEHNR and FQNEAQ (reference sequence). V was shortened by 4 bases and J by 1 base, with 10 bases between the two germline ends. The chain's CDR3 is CASSSPPSQETQYF. The CDR3 DNA follows: TGTGCCAGCAGCTCCCCGCCCTCCCAAGAGACCCAGTACTTC. The complete variable domain, with remaining parts taken from reference TRBV7-9 and TRBJ2-5, reads DTGVSQNPRHKITKRGQNVTFRCDPISEHNRLYWYRQTLGQGPEFLTYFQNEAQLEKSRLLSDRFSAERPKGSFSTLEIQRTEQGDSAMYLCASSSPPSQETQYFGPGTRLLVL.

The rearrangement joins TRBV25-1 to TRBJ2-5, with TRBD1 matching 11 bases. Trimming took 1 base from V and 3 from J; bases not matched to a gene: 4. CDR1 is MGHDK, CDR2 SYGVNS, per germline. The CDR3 sequence is 16 residues long. CDR3 in DNA: TGTGCCAGCAGTGAATGGGACAGGGGGGCGGAAGAGACCCAGTACTTC. Translated, it gives CASSEWDRGAEETQYF.

The sample holds many counts of this clonotype. CDR3 in DNA: TGTGCCAGCAGCCCCAGACAGGGGGCTTTTTCACCCCTCCACTTT. Translated, it gives CASSPRQGAFSPLHF. The V and J genes are TRBV9 and TRBJ1-6; TRBD1 aligns across 10 bases. After removal of 4 bases from V and 9 bases from J, the junction contained 7 bases not matched to a gene. The CDR3 runs 15 residues. CDR1 and CDR2 (germline): SGDLS, YYNGEE.

This clonotype was recorded at least ten times. The chain couples TRBV7-9 to TRBJ1-1; D gene uncertain. Trimming shortened V by 4 bases and J by 1 base, and 13 bases separated the two germline ends. Germline V CDR1 and CDR2: SEHNR, FQNEAQ (reference sequence). The CDR3 consists of 15 residues. CDR3 amino acids: CASSSSSSRNTEAFF. As DNA, the CDR3 is TGTGCCAGCAGCTCCTCTAGTTCAAGGAACACTGAAGCTTTCTTT.

This chain joins TRBV11-2 and TRBJ2-5, with D perhaps matching TRBD2 (6 bases). Germline V gives CDR1 SGHAT, CDR2 FQNNGV. This CDR3 is 16 amino acids long. The ends were cut back, 5 bases at V and 1 base at J, with 17 bases in the middle. The CDR3 DNA sequence: TGTGCCAGCAGCCCGGGAATGGGGGGACCCCAAGAGACCCAGTACTTC. Translation gives CASSPGMGGPQETQYF.

This clonotype was found a few times. V and J are TRBV6-5 and TRBJ2-2; maybe TRBD1 (6 bases). This CDR3 is 13 amino acids long. The V and J ends lost 11 bases and 4 bases respectively, with 14 bases between them. Per germline, CDR1 MNHEY and CDR2 SVGAGI. CDR3 amino acids: CAARTGSTGELFF. The CDR3 bases are TGTGCCGCCCGAACAGGGAGCACCGGGGAGCTGTTTTTT.

This clonotype was found many times. Here the CDR3 reads CATTLDRRDTGELFF. The CDR3, as DNA: TGTGCCACGACACTTGACAGGAGAGACACCGGGGAGCTGTTTTTT. The V gene is TRBV10-3, the J gene TRBJ2-2, with D maybe TRBD1 (6 bases). Trimming cost V 10 bases and J 3 bases, with 18 bases left between them. Germline V gives CDR1 ENHRY, CDR2 SYGVKD. This CDR3 is built from 15 residues.

This clonotype was seen many times. This chain joins TRBV20-1 and TRBJ2-5; TRBD2 agrees at 8 bases. CDR1 and CDR2 (germline): DFQATT, SNEGSKA (reference sequence). This CDR3 has 13 amino acids. The V gene end was trimmed by 6 bases and the J gene end by 5 bases; junction bases not matched to a gene: 8. For the CDR3, the DNA is TGCAGTGCCCGCGGGACTAGTGGGGAGACCCAGTACTTC. Its protein is CSARGTSGETQYF.

The chain combines TRBV5-1 with TRBJ2-5; 8 bases line up with TRBD1. Germline lookup yields CDR1 SGHRS and CDR2 YFSETQ. This CDR3 is built from 15 residues. The V segment lost 7 bases and the J segment 5 bases; nucleotides outside the gene matches: 13. As DNA, the CDR3 is TGCGCCAGCGGGGACAATCCAGGGGGCGTCGAGACCCAGTACTTC. Residues: CASGDNPGGVETQYF.

This chain uses TRBV7-9 with TRBJ2-7; TRBD1 agrees at 7 bases. The CDR3 extends over 16 amino acids. The J segment lost 1 base and the V segment lost 1 base, leaving 7 bases of the junction unmatched. Germline values: CDR1 SEHNR, CDR2 FQNEAQ (reference sequence). CDR3 DNA sequence: TGTGCCAGCAGCTTAGACTTCGGCAGGGGGTCCTACGAGCAGTACTTC. This translates into CASSLDFGRGSYEQYF.

This clonotype was counted ten times or more. This chain joins TRBV29-1 and TRBJ1-2, with D maybe TRBD1 (6 bases). Germline CDR1 SQVTM, CDR2 ANQGSEA. Trimming removed 6 bases at V and 8 bases at J, with 16 bases between. The CDR3 contains 12 residues. In nucleotides, the CDR3 is TGCAGCGTAGGACTCCAGGGGCCCGGCTACACCTTC. Translating gives CSVGLQGPGYTF.

The table lists this clonotype with many counts. The V gene is TRBV7-3, the J gene TRBJ2-7; no firm D call. The CDR3 has 13 residues. CDR1 SGHTA and CDR2 FQGTGA come from the germline V gene. The V gene lost 5 bases and the J gene lost 7 bases, with 15 bases spanning the gap. The CDR3 region is CASSPTGSLEQYF. The CDR3 nucleotides read TGTGCCAGCAGCCCCACCGGGTCCTTGGAGCAGTACTTC.

This clonotype came up a few times. The rearrangement joins TRBV9 to TRBJ1-2; 8 bases fit TRBD1. The CDR3 covers 17 residues. Trimming at V came to 0 bases and at J to 2 bases, leaving 9 bases not matched to a gene. Germline CDR1 reads SGDLS; CDR2 reads YYNGEE. The CDR3 DNA reads TGTGCCAGCAGCGTAGCTCTGACAGGGGAATCCAACTATGGCTACACCTTC. It codes for CASSVALTGESNYGYTF.

In this sample, this clonotype turned up many times. The V and J genes are TRBV10-3 and TRBJ2-5; a possible D gene is TRBD2 (5 bases). Germline CDR1 ENHRY, CDR2 SYGVKD. The CDR3 covers 17 residues. V lost 4 bases, J lost 5 bases, and 23 bases lay in between. CDR3 DNA: TGTGCCATCAGTGCCAATACGGGAAAGGGCAGGTGGGAGACCCAGTACTTC. Its protein is CAISANTGKGRWETQYF.

Comment on this clonotype: A read error may account for a junction end that differs from germline. This chain connects TRBV10-3 to TRBJ2-7, with 12 positions matching TRBD2. The germline CDR1 and CDR2 sequences are ENHRY and SYGVKD. The CDR3 is 16 residues long. The CDR3 DNA is TGTGCCAGCAGTGAAGCCCGGACTAGCGGGGCGTCCGAGCAGTACTTC. It encodes CASSEARTSGASEQYF.

A few counts support this clonotype. J is TRBJ1-2 and V is TRBV7-9, with 7 bases that match TRBD1. V was pared by 6 bases and J by 6 bases, with 7 bases of the junction left unmatched. Germline values: CDR1 SEHNR, CDR2 FQNEAQ (reference sequence). The CDR3 covers 13 residues. CDR3 in DNA: TGTGCCAGCAGGTCCACAGGGGTTCATGGCTACACCTTC. Protein sequence: CASRSTGVHGYTF.

The chain has TRBV30 and TRBJ1-6, with unresolved D. The CDR3 loop spans 15 amino acids. Germline V gene data show CDR1 as GTSNPN and CDR2 as SVGIG (reference sequence). V lost 0 bases and J 7 bases, leaving 13 bases between the germline ends. The CDR3 is CAWSVALTRNSPLHF. In DNA form, the CDR3 reads TGTGCCTGGAGTGTAGCCTTAACGCGGAATTCACCCCTCCACTTT.

This clonotype was observed at least ten times. The chain recombines TRBV12-3 or TRBV12-4 with TRBJ2-5; TRBD2 matches 7 bases. This CDR3 is built from 13 residues. V lost 9 bases to trimming and J lost 2 bases; unmatched junction nucleotides: 6. This chain's CDR3 is CARSGRAQETQYF. CDR3 sequence (DNA): TGTGCCAGATCAGGGAGGGCACAAGAGACCCAGTACTTC.

The V gene is TRBV6-5, the J gene TRBJ2-7, with 7 bases that match TRBD1. Germline assignment: CDR1 MNHEY and CDR2 SVGAGI. The CDR3 has 16 residues. V shed 4 bases and J 3 bases; nucleotides not matched to a gene: 12. The CDR3 region is CASSSPGTASDYEQYF. The CDR3 nucleotides read TGTGCCAGCAGTTCTCCAGGGACAGCTTCCGACTACGAGCAGTACTTC.

This clonotype has a handful of counts. The J gene is TRBJ2-2, the V gene TRBV3-1; no clear D gene. Germline values: CDR1 LGHDT, CDR2 YNNKEL (reference sequence). The CDR3 runs to 16 residues. Trimming removed 4 bases at V and 0 bases at J, with 12 bases between. Written as DNA, the CDR3 is TGTGCCAGCAGCCCGACCATAGGGTCGAACACCGGGGAGCTGTTTTTT. It translates to CASSPTIGSNTGELFF.

The chain is built from TRBV29-1 and TRBJ2-7, with D possibly TRBD1 on 6 matching bases. Trimming took off 5 bases at V and 4 bases at J, with 15 bases between the two ends. Per the germline V gene, CDR1 is SQVTM and CDR2 is ANQGSEA. CDR3 length: 13 amino acids. The CDR3 DNA sequence: TGCAGCGTTTCCCTTGGGGGCCTGTACGAGCAGTACTTC. Amino acid sequence: CSVSLGGLYEQYF.

V and J are TRBV10-2 and TRBJ2-5, with TRBD2 identical over 14 bases. The CDR3 has 17 amino acids. CDR1 is WSHSY, CDR2 SAAADI, per germline. V gave up 4 bases and J gave up 5 bases; unmatched junction bases: 9. The CDR3 bases are TGCGCCAGCAGTGCCGGACTAGCGGGAGGAACCCAGGAGACCCAGTACTTC. This sequence encodes CASSAGLAGGTQETQYF.

This clonotype was seen only a few times. The CDR3, as DNA: TGTGCCAGCGGAATGCTACAGGGGAGTCTAGAGACCCAGTACTTC. Residues: CASGMLQGSLETQYF. The chain couples TRBV6-6 to TRBJ2-5; 7 bases are shared with TRBD1. V lost 8 bases, J lost 4 bases, and 13 bases stayed unmatched. CDR3 length: 15 residues. In germline, CDR1 is MNHNY, CDR2 SVGAGI (reference sequence).